The next 19 T cell receptor beta chains were all read from a single sample in a study of cytotoxic CD8 clonotypes in ibrutinib-treated CLL (TCRdb year 2021). The intended sense of this specimen's time point label: 12 months on ibrutinib. Receptors were amplified or captured by the immunoSEQ multiplex PCR assay. Here the immuneACCESS table is served through TCRdb, limited to in-frame sequences with V and J called. Missing clones are a known gap in these copies; in checked studies unresolved V genes cover under half, and the rest lacks a known reason. In this sample the table shows more than 200,000 clones, 60% to 80% of which occur a single time. Of the sample, about 6.4% falls within the top ten clones. Sequences were derived from PBMCs, sampled after 12 months of ibrutinib treatment. These receptors were obtained from a human donor with chronic lymphocytic leukemia.

A remark on this clone: This CDR3 is also generated by other DNA sequences in the sample. The V gene is TRBV20-1, the J gene TRBJ2-1; D is possibly TRBD2 (5 bases). Germline CDR1 reads DFQATT; CDR2 reads SNEGSKA (reference sequence). CDR3 size: 11 residues. The CDR3 nucleotides read TGCAGCGCGGGCTCCTACAATGAGCAGTTCTTC. This translates into CSAGSYNEQFF.

V gene TRBV27 combines with J gene TRBJ1-3; 8 nucleotides align to TRBD1. The germline CDR1 and CDR2 sequences are MNHEY and SMNVEV (reference sequence). Trimming took 6 bases from V and 0 from J; bases not matched to a gene: 10. The length of the CDR3 is 17 residues. CDR3: CASSLGQGGGSGNTIYF. The CDR3 DNA reads TGTGCCAGCAGCTTAGGACAGGGTGGCGGCTCTGGAAACACCATATATTTT.

The rearrangement joins TRBV30 to TRBJ1-5, with D hard to call. CDR3 length equals 12 residues. CDR1 is GTSNPN, CDR2 SVGIG, per germline (reference sequence). V was clipped by 0 bases and J by 9 bases, with 9 bases between them. The CDR3 spells CAWSVVVGPQHF. The CDR3 DNA is TGTGCCTGGAGTGTAGTCGTGGGGCCCCAGCATTTT.

The chain recombines TRBV27 with TRBJ2-3; no clear D gene. V was pared by 0 bases and J by 2 bases, with 9 bases between. The length of the CDR3 is 15 residues. CDR1 is MNHEY and CDR2 is SMNVEV in the germline V gene (reference sequence). The CDR3 nucleotides read TGTGCCAGCAGTTTATCCATTCAGTTCACAGATACGCAGTATTTT. Its protein product is CASSLSIQFTDTQYF.

V gene TRBV4-3 combines with J gene TRBJ2-3; TRBD2 agrees at 7 bases. The V gene's germline CDR1 is LGHNA and CDR2 YSLEER. The CDR3 sequence is 16 residues long. Losses at the gene ends were 3 bases for V and 1 base for J; bases not matched to a gene: 7. The CDR3 DNA reads TGCGCCAGCAGCCACTCGGGAGGCCTGGGCACAGATACGCAGTATTTT. The encoded protein is CASSHSGGLGTDTQYF.

This clone was counted between two and nine times. The chain has TRBV4-3 and TRBJ2-7, with D maybe TRBD1 (7 bases). Trimming pared 1 base from V and 1 base from J, leaving 23 bases between. CDR1 and CDR2 (germline): LGHNA, YSLEER. The CDR3 loop spans 19 amino acids. This CDR3 is CASSQGIKWRDSPSYEQYF. The CDR3 DNA reads as TGCGCCAGCAGCCAAGGTATCAAATGGCGGGACAGCCCTTCCTACGAGCAGTACTTC.

The chain carries TRBV5-6 and TRBJ2-1, with 11 bases aligning to TRBD1. The ends lost 3 bases at V and 9 bases at J; junction bases unmatched: 5. The germline CDR1 and CDR2 sequences are SGHDT and YYEEEE. The CDR3 sequence is 14 residues long. CDR3: CASSSGQGVAEQFF. In DNA, the CDR3 is TGTGCCAGCAGCTCGGGACAGGGGGTGGCTGAGCAGTTCTTC.

A few counts support this clone. The chain employs TRBV28 and TRBJ1-2; 7 bases map to TRBD1. Germline assignment: CDR1 MDHEN and CDR2 SYDVKM. CDR3 length: 14 amino acids. V was clipped by 6 bases and J by 8 bases; unmatched bases: 12. The CDR3 here is CASRDRFQSPGYTF. The CDR3 region has the DNA TGTGCCAGCAGGGACAGGTTCCAATCACCCGGCTACACCTTC.

This clone was seen a single time. The J gene is TRBJ2-1, the V gene TRBV9; tentatively, D is TRBD1 (6 bases). The CDR3 is 13 amino acids. Germline lookup yields CDR1 SGDLS and CDR2 YYNGEE. V lost 6 bases and J 4 bases, leaving 11 bases between the germline ends. The CDR3 loop reads CASNPQGYNEQFF. The CDR3 DNA reads TGTGCCAGCAACCCACAGGGTTACAATGAGCAGTTCTTC.

This clone was recorded at least ten times. The sample has other DNA sequences that encode this CDR3 too. The CDR3, as DNA: TGTGCCAGCAGCTTGGCAGGCAGGTGGAACTATGGCTACACCTTC. Its protein product is CASSLAGRWNYGYTF. The chain recombines TRBV5-6 with TRBJ1-2; D gene unclear. This CDR3 has 15 residues. Trimming cost V 0 bases and J 2 bases, with 11 bases left between them. Germline CDR1 SGHDT, CDR2 YYEEEE.

The rearrangement uses TRBV5-1 and TRBJ2-2, with D hard to call. Trimming removed 4 bases from V and 4 bases from J, with 8 bases in between. Germline values: CDR1 SGHRS, CDR2 YFSETQ. This CDR3 spans 13 amino acids. The CDR3 sequence: CASSTDGTGELFF. The CDR3 region has the DNA TGCGCCAGCAGCACAGACGGCACCGGGGAGCTGTTTTTT.

This chain uses TRBV21-1 with TRBJ2-3; the table's D call, TRBD2, has no DNA check behind it. TRBV21-1 counts as a pseudogene. The CDR3 consists of 15 residues. As DNA, the CDR3 is TGTGCCAGCAGCTTTTCAGCGGGAGAGGCAGATACGCAGTATTTT. Translated, it gives CASSFSAGEADTQYF.

This sequence joins TRBV19 and TRBJ2-7; TRBD1 agrees at 7 bases. Germline CDR1 reads LNHDA; CDR2 reads SQIVND (reference sequence). CDR3 length: 13 amino acids. V dropped 6 bases and J dropped 6; count of bases not matched to a gene: 8. Here the CDR3 reads CASSPSPGGEQYF. The CDR3, as DNA: TGTGCCAGTAGCCCATCCCCAGGGGGCGAGCAGTACTTC.

The chain couples TRBV10-3 to TRBJ2-3, with 10 bases fitting TRBD1. The CDR3 runs to 15 residues. The J segment lost 7 bases and the V segment lost 2 bases, leaving 6 bases of the junction unmatched. The germline V gene encodes CDR1 ENHRY and CDR2 SYGVKD. The CDR3 here is CAISETTGGANTQYF. CDR3 in DNA: TGTGCCATCAGTGAGACGACAGGGGGCGCAAATACGCAGTATTTT.

This clone occurred once. The chain combines TRBV7-2 with TRBJ2-7; TRBD2 agrees at 7 bases. Germline V gives CDR1 SGHTA, CDR2 FQGNSA. Trimming removed 3 bases from V and 5 bases from J; junction bases left unmatched: 10. CDR3 length: 15 residues. The CDR3 sequence: CASSFGGRATDEQYF. The CDR3 coding sequence is TGTGCCAGCAGCTTCGGCGGGAGAGCCACAGACGAGCAGTACTTC.

This clone was counted between two and nine times. J is TRBJ2-1 and V is TRBV9; no firm D call. This CDR3 has 14 residues. The germline gives CDR1 SGDLS, CDR2 YYNGEE. V lost 0 bases to trimming and J lost 3 bases, with 7 bases between them. The CDR3 sequence is CASSVDGFYNEQFF. The CDR3 DNA reads TGTGCCAGCAGCGTAGACGGGTTCTACAATGAGCAGTTCTTC.

The chain joins TRBV5-6 to TRBJ2-1; 7 bases agree with TRBD2. CDR3 size: 17 residues. CDR1 and CDR2 from the germline V gene are SGHDT and YYEEEE. Trimming at V came to 3 bases and at J to 2 bases, leaving 11 bases not matched to a gene. The CDR3 spells CASSSLHGLAAYNEQFF. The DNA of the CDR3 is TGTGCCAGCAGCTCTCTGCATGGGCTAGCGGCCTACAATGAGCAGTTCTTC.

The V and J genes are TRBV6-4 and TRBJ2-4; D possibly corresponds to TRBD1 (6 bases). This CDR3 comprises 16 residues. CDR1 is MRHNA and CDR2 is SNTAGT in the germline V gene. V was trimmed by 6 bases and J by 0 bases, leaving 15 bases between them. The CDR3 DNA reads TGTGCCAGCAGCGCTGGGACATCTCTAGCCAAAAACATTCAGTACTTC. Translating gives CASSAGTSLAKNIQYF.

The table lists this clone with a few counts. The chain joins TRBV6-4 to TRBJ1-2; 7 nucleotides agree with TRBD1. The CDR3 consists of 13 residues. The trim removed 5 bases at V and 8 bases at J, leaving 8 bases unmatched. Germline V gene lookup returns CDR1 MRHNA and CDR2 SNTAGT. For the CDR3, the DNA is TGTGCCAGCAGTACTACAGGGGCACGGGGCTACACCTTC. As protein: CASSTTGARGYTF.